This T cell receptor beta chain comes out of a study of blood T cell repertoires in COVID-19. The germline V and J ends were trimmed by 0 bases and 7 bases, with 16 bases remaining between them. In germline, CDR1 is LGHNA, CDR2 YNFKEQ. The CDR3 extends over 15 amino acids. Sequencing used immunoSEQ multiplex PCR; TCRdb keeps in-frame clones, though not all of them. The sample yields over 60,000 clones, approximately 90% seen once. Sequenced: peripheral blood. J is TRBJ2-7 and V is TRBV4-2, with D possibly TRBD2 on 5 matching bases. The TCR comes from a man between 65 and 85 years old with active or convalescent COVID-19. CDR3 DNA sequence: TGTGCCAGCAGCCAAGATCCAGCGGCGAGTGGAGAGCAGTACTTC. Translated: CASSQDPAASGEQYF.